One and the same sample provided the 31 T cell receptor beta chains below, sequenced in a study of T cell responses to AZD1222 COVID-19 vaccine. Using immunoSEQ multiplex PCR, the repertoire was profiled, and TCRdb retains in-frame clones only, with some absent. In the table there are tens of thousands of clones, around 86% of which are singletons. This specimen consisted of peripheral blood, obtained on day 0 of AZD1222 vaccination. All receptors derive from an adult in good health.

The V gene is TRBV27, the J gene TRBJ2-7; D remains ambiguous. The CDR3 length is 12 residues. Looked up from germline, CDR1 is MNHEY and CDR2 is SMNVEV (reference sequence). The V gene lost 4 bases and the J gene lost 3 bases, with 7 bases spanning the gap. In nucleotides, the CDR3 is TGTGCCAGCAGTTCCCCCTTCTACGAGCAGTACTTC. Translated: CASSSPFYEQYF.

V gene TRBV7-2 combines with J gene TRBJ2-1; D possibly corresponds to TRBD1 (6 bases). V was clipped by 4 bases and J by 0 bases, with 10 bases between them. This CDR3 is 15 amino acids long. Germline values: CDR1 SGHTA, CDR2 FQGNSA. CDR3 DNA: TGTGCCAGCAGCTGGGGGCGCCACTCCTACAATGAGCAGTTCTTC. This sequence encodes CASSWGRHSYNEQFF.

This clone showed up just once. V gene TRBV4-1 combines with J gene TRBJ2-1; 14 bases agree with TRBD2. V shed 4 bases and J 6 bases; nucleotides not matched to a gene: 8. CDR1 MGHRA and CDR2 YSYEKL come from the germline V gene. The CDR3 totals 17 residues. CDR3 sequence: CASSPSGLAGGGNEQFF. In DNA, the CDR3 is TGCGCCAGCAGCCCCTCTGGACTAGCGGGAGGCGGCAATGAGCAGTTCTTC.

DNA of the CDR3: TGCGCCAGCAGCCCCCAGGGAGGGAGCTTCTCCTACGAGCAGTACTTC. Amino acid sequence: CASSPQGGSFSYEQYF. V is TRBV5-1 and J is TRBJ2-7; TRBD2 matches 7 bases. This CDR3 spans 16 amino acids. The germline V gene has CDR1 SGHRS and CDR2 YFSETQ. J gave up 0 bases and V 4 bases, and 10 bases lay outside the gene matches.

V gene TRBV30 combines with J gene TRBJ1-1; 9 bases align to TRBD1. The germline gives CDR1 GTSNPN, CDR2 SVGIG (reference sequence). Trimming took 2 bases from V and 4 from J; bases not matched to a gene: 2. The CDR3 spans 13 residues. As DNA, the CDR3 is TGTGCCTGGAGTTTACAGGGGGCCACTGAAGCTTTCTTT. This sequence encodes CAWSLQGATEAFF.

This clone was detected a few times. The V gene is TRBV6-5, the J gene TRBJ1-1; possible D gene TRBD1, 6 bases. The CDR3 consists of 15 residues. V was clipped by 0 bases and J by 3 bases, with 11 bases between them. CDR1 and CDR2 (germline): MNHEY, SVGAGI. In DNA, the CDR3 is TGTGCCAGCAGTTACTCGTCAGGGGTGGACACTGAAGCTTTCTTT. It yields the protein CASSYSSGVDTEAFF.

CDR3 region: CASSQSSGYSYEQYF. In DNA form, the CDR3 reads TGTGCCAGCTCACAGTCTAGCGGTTACTCCTACGAGCAGTACTTC. The chain employs TRBV18 and TRBJ2-7, with 7 positions matching TRBD2. The CDR3 runs 15 residues. V lost 4 bases, J lost 0 bases, and 6 bases stayed unmatched. Germline CDR1 is KGHSH and CDR2 is LQKENI.

The rearrangement links TRBV6-5 to TRBJ2-7, with 10 nucleotides matching TRBD1. CDR3 length: 14 amino acids. Germline V gene lookup returns CDR1 MNHEY and CDR2 SVGAGI. Unmatched junction bases numbered 5, after V lost 5 bases and J lost 4 bases. The CDR3 sequence is CASSPGQGGYEQYF. The CDR3 DNA sequence: TGTGCCAGCAGTCCAGGACAGGGGGGATACGAGCAGTACTTC.

This clone turned up a few times. The rearrangement links TRBV6-2 or TRBV6-3 to TRBJ2-7; 11 positions agree with TRBD2. From germline, CDR1 is MNHEY and CDR2 SVGEGT. V trimming: 0 bases; J trimming: 4 bases; junction bases outside the gene matches: 11. This CDR3 has 18 residues. Here the CDR3 DNA reads TGTGCCAGCAGTTACTCCTCTTTACTAGCGGGAGATCTGTACGAGCAGTACTTC. Translation: CASSYSSLLAGDLYEQYF.

V and J are TRBV5-1 and TRBJ1-1; D is uncertain. The germline V and J ends were trimmed by 4 bases and 0 bases, with 10 bases remaining between them. CDR3 length equals 14 residues. Germline assignment: CDR1 SGHRS and CDR2 YFSETQ. The CDR3 nucleotides read TGCGCCAGCAGCATAAACACCTTGAACACTGAAGCTTTCTTT. Residues: CASSINTLNTEAFF. The full variable domain, rest sourced from reference TRBV5-1 and TRBJ1-1, is KAGVTQTPRYLIKTRGQQVTLSCSPISGHRSVSWYQQTPGQGLQFLFEYFSETQRNKGNFPGRFSGRQFSNSRSEMNVSTLELGDSALYLCASSINTLNTEAFFGQGTRLTVV.

The genes are TRBV19 and TRBJ1-2; a weak D match, TRBD1 (6 bases). This CDR3 comprises 13 residues. V dropped 8 bases and J dropped 4 bases, with 14 bases sitting between them. Germline CDR1 LNHDA, CDR2 SQIVND (reference sequence). The CDR3 DNA reads TGTGCCAGTCGACTGGGCAGGGGCTATGGCTACACCTTC. Protein product: CASRLGRGYGYTF.

The chain has TRBV11-2 and TRBJ2-1, with 11 nucleotides matching TRBD2. Trimming took 7 bases from V and 10 from J; bases not matched to a gene: 12. There are 15 residues in the CDR3. Germline values: CDR1 SGHAT, CDR2 FQNNGV. CDR3 region: CASTLLAGEGDEQFF. CDR3 in DNA: TGTGCCAGCACCCTACTAGCGGGAGAGGGAGACGAGCAGTTCTTC.

The genes are TRBV7-9 and TRBJ1-2; 8 positions match TRBD1. The V segment lost 5 bases and the J segment 8 bases; nucleotides outside the gene matches: 16. Germline V gene sequence: CDR1 SEHNR, CDR2 FQNEAQ (reference sequence). The CDR3 totals 16 residues. CDR3 nucleotide sequence: TGTGCCAGCAGCCGACTGGATGGCCAGGGGGCGTCCGGCTACACCTTC. Amino acids: CASSRLDGQGASGYTF.

The chain combines TRBV27 with TRBJ1-2, with D hard to call. Trimming removed 5 bases from V and 2 bases from J, with 9 bases in between. Germline assignment: CDR1 MNHEY and CDR2 SMNVEV (reference sequence). The CDR3 runs 13 residues. The chain's CDR3 is CASSAMINYGYTF. Written as DNA, the CDR3 is TGTGCCAGCAGTGCTATGATCAACTATGGCTACACCTTC.

The rearrangement uses TRBV5-8 and TRBJ2-5; D is undetermined. Germline CDR1 and CDR2: SGHTS and YDEGEE. V shed 1 base and J shed 5 bases, with 15 bases lying between them. The CDR3 contains 15 residues. The CDR3 is CASSLSDTEMETQYF. The CDR3 DNA reads as TGTGCCAGCAGCTTGAGCGACACGGAGATGGAGACCCAGTACTTC. Full variable domain (rest looked up from reference TRBV5-8 and TRBJ2-5): EAGVTQSPTHLIKTRGQQATLRCSPISGHTSVYWYQQALGLGLQFLLWYDEGEERNRGNFPPRFSGRQFPNYSSELNVNALELEDSALYLCASSLSDTEMETQYFGPGTRLLVL.

J is TRBJ1-1 and V is TRBV29-1, with D unresolved. CDR3 size: 12 residues. Trimming left V 4 bases short and J 1 base short, with 7 bases between. From germline, CDR1 is SQVTM and CDR2 ANQGSEA. The CDR3 coding sequence is TGCAGCGTTGTACACACGAACACTGAAGCTTTCTTT. It is translated as CSVVHTNTEAFF. The variable domain in full, with the rest retrieved from reference TRBV29-1 and TRBJ1-1, is SAVISQKPSRDICQRGTSLTIQCQVDSQVTMMFWYRQQPGQSLTLIATANQGSEATYESGFVIDKFPISRPNLTFSTLTVSNMSPEDSSIYLCSVVHTNTEAFFGQGTRLTVV.

This clone was recorded a few times. The chain joins TRBV4-1 to TRBJ2-2; D possibly corresponds to TRBD2 (6 bases). CDR1 and CDR2 from the germline V gene are MGHRA and YSYEKL. V was cut by 5 bases and J by 1 base, with 14 bases left in between. This CDR3 has 16 amino acids. The CDR3 sequence is CASSFHIAENTGELFF. CDR3 in DNA: TGCGCCAGCAGCTTTCACATAGCGGAGAACACCGGGGAGCTGTTTTTT.

The gene calls are TRBV6-5 and TRBJ1-3; D is ambiguous. CDR3 length equals 15 residues. Looked up from germline, CDR1 is MNHEY and CDR2 is SVGAGI. V dropped 2 bases and J dropped 1 base, with 9 bases sitting between them. For the CDR3, the DNA is TGTGCCAGCAGTTACGCGGACTCGTCTGGAAACACCATATATTTT. Translating it yields CASSYADSSGNTIYF.

V and J are TRBV5-6 and TRBJ2-7, with D tentatively TRBD1 or TRBD2 (5 bases each). This CDR3 has 13 residues. CDR1 is SGHDT, CDR2 YYEEEE, per germline. The V end lost 0 bases, the J end lost 4 bases, and 8 bases lay between the germline ends. CDR3 in amino acids: CASSLVGTYEQYF. CDR3 bases: TGTGCCAGCAGCTTGGTAGGGACGTACGAGCAGTACTTC.

This clone was counted a single time. The J gene is TRBJ2-1, the V gene TRBV7-3; the D gene is possibly TRBD2 (5 bases). CDR3 length: 15 residues. Between the trimmed V and J ends, which lost 2 bases and 12 bases, there was a span of 20 bases. Germline V gene data show CDR1 as SGHTA and CDR2 as FQGTGA. In DNA, the CDR3 is TGTGCCAGCAGCTTATCTTTAGACTATTCGGTGAGGCAGTTCTTC. It translates to CASSLSLDYSVRQFF.

V usage is TRBV7-3 and J usage is TRBJ2-3, with D possibly being TRBD1 or TRBD2 (6 bases each). CDR3 length: 16 amino acids. Trimming pared 1 base from V and 2 bases from J, leaving 13 bases between. Germline V CDR1 and CDR2: SGHTA, FQGTGA. CDR3 residues: CASSLMTSGATDTQYF. The CDR3 nucleotides read TGTGCCAGCAGCTTAATGACGTCGGGGGCCACAGATACGCAGTATTTT.

The chain is built from TRBV30 and TRBJ1-2, with 9 bases aligning to TRBD1. In germline, CDR1 is GTSNPN, CDR2 SVGIG (reference sequence). CDR3 length equals 13 residues. V gave up 3 bases and J gave up 4 bases; unmatched junction bases: 3. The CDR3 coding sequence is TGTGCCTGGAGAGAGACAGGGGGCTATGGCTACACCTTC. Translated, it gives CAWRETGGYGYTF.

The chain is built from TRBV4-2 and TRBJ2-2; D is possibly TRBD2 (5 bases). Germline V gives CDR1 LGHNA, CDR2 YNFKEQ. V gave up 1 base and J gave up 7 bases, with 16 bases separating them. CDR3 length: 16 amino acids. This CDR3 is CASSQVQAGLNGELFF. In DNA, the CDR3 is TGTGCCAGCAGCCAAGTCCAAGCAGGACTCAACGGGGAGCTGTTTTTT.

DNA of the CDR3: TGTGCCAGCAGCATGCGACAGGTACCAATCCATGAAAAACTGTTTTTT. It specifies CASSMRQVPIHEKLFF. The rearrangement uses TRBV21-1 and TRBJ1-4; the listed D gene, TRBD1, was not tested against the DNA. TRBV21-1 is a known pseudogene. The CDR3 extends over 16 amino acids.

The chain employs TRBV27 and TRBJ2-3; D not resolved. V was cut by 6 bases and J by 3 bases, with 16 bases left in between. The CDR3 contains 15 residues. Germline-derived CDR1 and CDR2 are MNHEY and SMNVEV (reference sequence). CDR3: CASSRRTAATDTQYF. The CDR3 coding sequence is TGTGCCAGCAGCCGTCGTACGGCGGCAACAGATACGCAGTATTTT.

This chain connects TRBV7-2 to TRBJ1-2; 7 bases fit TRBD1. The CDR3 totals 14 residues. J gave up 3 bases and V 4 bases, and 5 bases lay outside the gene matches. Germline CDR1 SGHTA, CDR2 FQGNSA. CDR3 nucleotide sequence: TGTGCCAGCAGCTCCAGCGGGACAGACTATGGCTACACCTTC. This translates into CASSSSGTDYGYTF.

CDR3 amino acids: CASSSGGQGQGEQYF. The CDR3 bases are TGTGCCAGCAGTTCAGGGGGACAGGGTCAGGGCGAGCAGTACTTC. The rearrangement joins TRBV28 to TRBJ2-7; 9 nucleotides match TRBD1. The CDR3 has 15 amino acids. J was trimmed by 6 bases and V by 4 bases; bases with no gene match: 10. From germline, CDR1 is MDHEN and CDR2 SYDVKM.

The rearrangement links TRBV7-2 to TRBJ2-2, with D possibly TRBD1 on 6 matching bases. Looked up from germline, CDR1 is SGHTA and CDR2 is FQGNSA. The CDR3 covers 14 residues. V was pared by 0 bases and J by 7 bases, with 9 bases between. The CDR3 sequence is CASSLAGAVGELFF. CDR3 bases: TGTGCCAGCAGCTTAGCGGGGGCGGTCGGGGAGCTGTTTTTT.

J is TRBJ2-5 and V is TRBV20-1, with D possibly TRBD2 on 6 matching bases. The germline CDR1 and CDR2 sequences are DFQATT and SNEGSKA (reference sequence). V was trimmed by 3 bases and J by 4 bases, leaving 12 bases between them. CDR3 length: 13 amino acids. CDR3 coding DNA: TGCAGTGCTAGTACCGGGACTGGAGAGACCCAGTACTTC. Residues: CSASTGTGETQYF.

The rearrangement uses TRBV5-4 and TRBJ2-1; no reliable D call. CDR1 SGHNT and CDR2 YYREEE come from the germline V gene (reference sequence). Trimming took 0 bases from V and 5 from J, leaving 9 bases between them. This CDR3 is 14 amino acids long. The CDR3 spells CASSLGSTHNEQFF. CDR3 nucleotides: TGTGCCAGCAGCTTGGGGAGCACACACAATGAGCAGTTCTTC.

The rearrangement uses TRBV5-4 and TRBJ2-5; a possible D gene is TRBD2 (6 bases). Germline values: CDR1 SGHNT, CDR2 YYREEE (reference sequence). V lost 4 bases and J lost 0, with 10 bases in between. This CDR3 has 14 amino acids. CDR3 nucleotide sequence: TGTGCCAGCAGCCTTGGGGGGTACCAAGAGACCCAGTACTTC. Protein: CASSLGGYQETQYF.